A single sample gave rise to the 17 T cell receptor beta chains below, sequenced in a study of cytomegalovirus exposure and HLA in healthy donors. PCR primers comprised 60 Vbeta and 13 Jbeta primers. TCRdb keeps only in-frame clones here, not all; method: immunoSEQ multiplex PCR. The sample consists of roughly 160,000 clones, around four fifths of them appearing once. The sequenced sample was PBMCs. These receptors all come from a woman aged 45 to 65 in good health and CMV-seronegative.

This clone has more than one count but fewer than ten. The chain has TRBV18 and TRBJ1-1; 7 bases are shared with TRBD1. Germline V gives CDR1 KGHSH, CDR2 LQKENI. The CDR3 extends over 15 amino acids. J lost 2 bases, V lost 2 bases, and 5 bases had no gene match. The CDR3, as DNA: TGTGCCAGCTCACCATCGACAGGGACAAACACTGAAGCTTTCTTT. This translates into CASSPSTGTNTEAFF.

In its sample, this clone was seen once. The chain recombines TRBV9 with TRBJ1-1; D is perhaps TRBD1 (5 bases). The CDR3 length is 14 residues. V gave up 0 bases and J gave up 4 bases, with 10 bases separating them. From germline, CDR1 is SGDLS and CDR2 YYNGEE. The DNA for the CDR3 is TGTGCCAGCAGCGTAGTAGCCGGGGGCACTGAAGCTTTCTTT. Encoded protein: CASSVVAGGTEAFF. The full variable domain, completed using reference TRBV9 and TRBJ1-1, is DSGVTQTPKHLITATGQRVTLRCSPRSGDLSVYWYQQSLDQGLQFLIQYYNGEERAKGNILERFSAQQFPDLHSELNLSSLELGDSALYFCASSVVAGGTEAFFGQGTRLTVV.

The rearrangement uses TRBV6-4 and TRBJ2-7, with a weak D call TRBD1 (5 bases). The CDR3 totals 13 residues. Germline loops: CDR1 MRHNA, CDR2 SNTAGT. V gave up 5 bases and J gave up 3 bases, with 11 bases separating them. DNA for the CDR3: TGTGCCAGCAGTCTCTTTCAGGGCTACGAGCAGTACTTC. This gives the protein CASSLFQGYEQYF.

This chain joins TRBV28 and TRBJ1-2; possibly TRBD1 for D (5 bases). This CDR3 is built from 14 residues. CDR1 and CDR2 from the germline V gene are MDHEN and SYDVKM. The V end lost 6 bases, the J end lost 4 bases, and 15 bases lay between the germline ends. For the CDR3, the DNA is TGTGCCAGCAGACGGGGTGGGGGGTTCTATGGCTACACCTTC. Translating it yields CASRRGGGFYGYTF.

The chain links TRBV28 to TRBJ2-7, with D perhaps TRBD1 (5 bases). Germline V gene data show CDR1 as MDHEN and CDR2 as SYDVKM. V dropped 4 bases and J dropped 4 bases, with 14 bases sitting between them. There are 14 residues in the CDR3. CDR3 region: CASSSTANLYEQYF. The DNA of the CDR3 is TGTGCCAGCAGTTCGACAGCTAACTTGTACGAGCAGTACTTC.

J is TRBJ2-7 and V is TRBV6-1, with TRBD2 identical over 10 bases. After removal of 2 bases from V and 6 bases from J, the junction contained 16 bases not matched to a gene. The CDR3 is 18 residues long. CDR1 is MNHNS and CDR2 is SASEGT in the germline V gene. CDR3 DNA: TGTGCCAGCAGTGAATCGACGGGGACTAGCGCCCTTTTAGGCGAGCAGTACTTC. Encoded protein: CASSESTGTSALLGEQYF.

The chain couples TRBV9 to TRBJ1-1; weak D call: TRBD1 (5 bases). This CDR3 spans 14 amino acids. Trimming cost V 0 bases and J 3 bases, with 9 bases left between them. Germline loops: CDR1 SGDLS, CDR2 YYNGEE. The CDR3 spells CASSVGRVYTEAFF. CDR3 sequence (DNA): TGTGCCAGCAGCGTAGGCAGGGTTTACACTGAAGCTTTCTTT.

V and J are TRBV7-9 and TRBJ2-7; weak D call: TRBD1 (5 bases). The CDR3 is 14 residues long. The V end was cut by 3 bases, the J end by 4 bases, with 13 bases between. Germline-derived CDR1 and CDR2 are SEHNR and FQNEAQ (reference sequence). Here the CDR3 reads CASSLQGLGYEQYF. CDR3 in DNA: TGTGCCAGCAGCTTGCAGGGTTTAGGGTACGAGCAGTACTTC.

The rearrangement uses TRBV28 and TRBJ1-5; unclear D gene. The germline V gene encodes CDR1 MDHEN and CDR2 SYDVKM. Trimming removed 2 bases from V and 9 bases from J, with 11 bases in between. CDR3 length equals 13 residues. CDR3 protein: CASSLLGGPPQHF. As DNA, the CDR3 is TGTGCCAGCAGTTTACTCGGTGGGCCGCCCCAGCATTTT.

The chain has TRBV5-1 and TRBJ2-7, with TRBD2 matching over 14 bases. Germline V gene data show CDR1 as SGHRS and CDR2 as YFSETQ. The CDR3 is 16 residues long. V trimming: 6 bases; J trimming: 0 bases; junction bases outside the gene matches: 5. The CDR3 nucleotides are TGCGCCAGCACCCGGACTAGCGGGAGGAGCTCCTACGAGCAGTACTTC. Translating gives CASTRTSGRSSYEQYF.

The chain links TRBV11-2 to TRBJ2-7, with D tentatively TRBD1 (5 bases). The CDR3 runs to 12 residues. Trimming removed 3 bases from V and 3 bases from J, with 6 bases in between. Looked up from germline, CDR1 is SGHAT and CDR2 is FQNNGV. The CDR3 reads CASSFQGYEQYF. The DNA of the CDR3 is TGTGCCAGCAGCTTTCAGGGCTACGAGCAGTACTTC.

Comment on this clone: At one of its ends the junction is not consistent with the germline gene, which may arise from a read error. The chain links TRBV4-1 to TRBJ2-7; tentatively, D is TRBD2 (5 bases). Germline V gives CDR1 MGHRA, CDR2 YSYEKL. The CDR3 contains 18 residues. The CDR3 region is CASSQGSGLLRVGYGQYF. CDR3 in DNA: TGCGCCAGCAGCCAGGGCAGCGGACTTCTTCGGGTGGGCTACGGGCAGTACTTC.

This rearrangement joins TRBV7-2 to TRBJ1-3, with D possibly being TRBD1 (5 bases). Germline-derived CDR1 and CDR2 are SGHTA and FQGNSA. Trimming removed 2 bases from V and 2 bases from J, with 10 bases in between. There are 15 residues in the CDR3. The CDR3 nucleotides are TGTGCCAGCAGCTTACAGGGAACTACTGGAAACACCATATATTTT. This gives the protein CASSLQGTTGNTIYF.

This clone was seen a handful of times. The junction and the germline gene differ at one end; a read error may be behind it. The same CDR3 can be traced to other DNA sequences in this sample. J is TRBJ1-4 and V is TRBV28, with D possibly TRBD1 on 5 matching bases. This CDR3 has 16 residues. Per the germline V gene, CDR1 is MDHEN and CDR2 is SYDVKM. Written as DNA, the CDR3 is TGCGCCAGCAGTTTGGGACTTATGAGGTCTAATGAAAAACTGTTTTTT. Its translation: CASSLGLMRSNEKLFF.

The V and J genes are TRBV2 and TRBJ1-2; 7 nucleotides agree with TRBD1. J was trimmed by 1 base and V by 2 bases; bases with no gene match: 1. Germline values: CDR1 SNHLY, CDR2 FYNNEI. This CDR3 has 14 amino acids. The CDR3: CASSEWDSNYGYTF. In DNA form, the CDR3 reads TGTGCCAGCAGTGAATGGGACAGTAACTATGGCTACACCTTC.

The chain is built from TRBV6-5 and TRBJ2-1; 10 nucleotides align to TRBD2. The length of the CDR3 is 15 residues. Germline assignment: CDR1 MNHEY and CDR2 SVGAGI. V dropped 2 bases and J dropped 6; count of bases not matched to a gene: 4. Here the CDR3 DNA reads TGTGCCAGCAGTTACATAGCGGGGGGCATCAATGAGCAGTTCTTC. It codes for CASSYIAGGINEQFF.

The chain employs TRBV28 and TRBJ1-4, with 8 bases lining up with TRBD1. Trimming removed 6 bases from V and 4 bases from J; junction bases left unmatched: 4. Germline V lookup: CDR1 MDHEN, CDR2 SYDVKM. This CDR3 spans 14 amino acids. The CDR3: CASSPTGDNEKLFF. Written as DNA, the CDR3 is TGTGCCAGCAGCCCGACAGGGGATAATGAAAAACTGTTTTTT.